Following are 24 T cell receptor beta chains from one sample sequenced in a study of T cells after yellow fever vaccination. Each CDR3 protein is one row after TCRdb ran MiXCR on the 5' RACE reads. Of about 350,000 distinct CDR3 sequences listed, approximately 4% were seen once; the top ten hold around 23%. This sample comprised PBMCs, obtained 5 days after the yellow fever booster vaccination. The receptors stem from a man aged 18 to 29 who received the YFV17D yellow fever vaccine.

Concerning this clonotype: A much more abundant neighbour one base away suggests this may be a read error. The V and J genes are TRBV6-5 and TRBJ2-5, with TRBD1 identical over 7 bases. This CDR3 has 14 amino acids. Germline V lookup: CDR1 MNHEY, CDR2 SVGAGI. The DNA of the CDR3 is TGTGCCAGCAGTTACACGGGACAGCAAGAGACCCACTACTTC. It specifies CASSYTGQQETHYF.

This clonotype came up a few times. The CDR3 region is CASSFGQEPAYEQYV. Here the CDR3 DNA reads TGTGCCAGCAGCTTCGGACAGGAGCCCGCCTACGAGCAGTACGTC. J is TRBJ2-7 and V is TRBV5-6; 7 positions match TRBD1. Trimming took 2 bases from V and 2 from J; bases not matched to a gene: 7. CDR1 is SGHDT and CDR2 is YYEEEE in the germline V gene. CDR3 length equals 15 residues.

This clonotype was observed many times. This rearrangement joins TRBV7-2 to TRBJ1-2; D is unclear. Deletions cut 1 base from V and 3 bases from J, with 6 bases between. This CDR3 has 13 residues. Germline values: CDR1 SGHTA, CDR2 FQGNSA. CDR3 amino acids: CASSLGLDYGYTF. CDR3 coding DNA: TGTGCCAGCAGCTTAGGGTTGGACTATGGCTACACCTTC.

The sample holds many counts of this clonotype. This rearrangement joins TRBV5-4 to TRBJ2-7, with a weak D call TRBD1 (6 bases). V dropped 0 bases and J dropped 2 bases, with 9 bases sitting between them. The CDR3 length is 14 residues. CDR1 is SGHNT, CDR2 YYREEE, per germline (reference sequence). The CDR3 DNA follows: TGTGCCAGCAGCTTGGCCCGGGACACCTACGAGCAGTACGTC. Its translation is CASSLARDTYEQYV.

This clonotype appeared many times. V is TRBV3-1 and J is TRBJ2-1, with a tentative D call TRBD2 (5 bases). V was shortened by 1 base and J by 4 bases, with 14 bases between the two germline ends. This CDR3 spans 16 amino acids. Germline V lookup: CDR1 LGHDT, CDR2 YNNKEL (reference sequence). The CDR3 bases are TGTGCCAGCAGCCAAGTCCCTATCGGGGTGTACAATGAGCAGTTCTTC. Encoded protein: CASSQVPIGVYNEQFF.

This chain joins TRBV5-1 and TRBJ1-1; D not certain. The V gene's germline CDR1 is SGHRS and CDR2 YFSETQ. Trimming took off 0 bases at V and 2 bases at J, with 14 bases between the two ends. This CDR3 region has 16 residues. The CDR3 nucleotides are TGCGCCAGCAGCTTGGGGCCTATGGGTCTCAACACTGAAGCTTTCTTT. Residues: CASSLGPMGLNTEAFF.

This clonotype has ten or more counts. The rearrangement joins TRBV5-5 to TRBJ2-3; 13 bases agree with TRBD2. The germline CDR1 and CDR2 sequences are SGHKS and YYEKEE (reference sequence). This CDR3 is 17 amino acids long. Trimming removed 4 bases from V and 1 base from J; junction bases left unmatched: 6. CDR3 amino acids: CASSLAGTSGGTDTQYF. The CDR3 DNA sequence: TGTGCCAGCAGCCTGGCCGGGACTAGCGGGGGCACAGATACGCAGTATTTT.

This sequence joins TRBV5-1 and TRBJ2-5; 10 positions agree with TRBD2. The CDR3 runs 18 residues. Looked up from germline, CDR1 is SGHRS and CDR2 is YFSETQ. V shed 0 bases and J 2 bases; nucleotides not matched to a gene: 10. CDR3 sequence reads: CASSLAGLAGGRQETQYF. The CDR3 DNA sequence: TGCGCCAGCAGCTTGGCCGGGTTAGCGGGGGGACGACAAGAGACCCAGTACTTC.

This clonotype was seen at least ten times. The chain employs TRBV7-2 and TRBJ1-5, with D maybe TRBD1 (6 bases). V dropped 4 bases and J dropped 2 bases, with 6 bases sitting between them. Germline CDR1 and CDR2: SGHTA and FQGNSA. The CDR3 length is 13 residues. For the CDR3, the DNA is TGTGCCAGCAGCTACAGGGGCAATCAGCCCCAGCATTTT. It specifies CASSYRGNQPQHF.

This chain uses TRBV6-1 with TRBJ2-3; D is possibly TRBD2 (5 bases). V lost 1 base to trimming and J lost 4 bases, with 12 bases between them. The CDR3 loop spans 15 amino acids. From germline, CDR1 is MNHNS and CDR2 SASEGT. The CDR3 DNA reads TGTGCCAGCAGTGAAGGCCCTACCGGGGCAGATACGCAGTATTTT. Protein product: CASSEGPTGADTQYF.

This clonotype has just a few counts. This chain joins TRBV7-2 and TRBJ2-1, with D perhaps assigned TRBD1 or TRBD2 (6 bases each). The CDR3 length is 15 residues. Trimming pared 5 bases from V and 3 bases from J, leaving 14 bases between. CDR1 and CDR2 from the germline V gene are SGHTA and FQGNSA. In nucleotides, the CDR3 is TGTGCCAGCAGCCCAGAGGAGGGGGTCTACAATGAGCAGTTCTTC. Protein: CASSPEEGVYNEQFF.

CDR3 nucleotides: TGTGCCAGCTCTCCGGGACAGGGTTACGGGAACACTGAAGCTTTCTTT. As protein: CASSPGQGYGNTEAFF. V gene TRBV18 combines with J gene TRBJ1-1; 9 bases align to TRBD1. There are 16 residues in the CDR3. V lost 6 bases to trimming and J lost 1 base; unmatched junction nucleotides: 9. CDR1 KGHSH and CDR2 LQKENI come from the germline V gene.

In regard to this clonotype: A much larger clone lies one base from this, so it may be a read error. The rearrangement joins TRBV5-1 to TRBJ1-1, with TRBD1 matching 7 bases. The CDR3 length is 14 residues. The germline V gene encodes CDR1 SGHRS and CDR2 YFSETQ. CDR3 sequence: CASSWTGWNTEGFF. The DNA for the CDR3 is TGCGCCAGCAGCTGGACAGGCTGGAACACTGAAGGTTTCTTT.

Many counts were recorded for this clonotype. The chain is built from TRBV25-1 and TRBJ1-1; D gene ambiguous. Germline V gene sequence: CDR1 MGHDK, CDR2 SYGVNS. This CDR3 is built from 11 residues. Deletions cut 2 bases from V and 2 bases from J, with 0 bases between. CDR3 loop: CASSENTEAFF. The CDR3 region has the DNA TGTGCCAGCAGTGAAAACACTGAAGCTTTCTTT.

In nucleotides, the CDR3 is TGTGCCAGCAGTTACCGGGGGGCAAGCAATCAGCCCCAGCATTTT. Amino acid sequence: CASSYRGASNQPQHF. The J gene is TRBJ1-5, the V gene TRBV6-2 or TRBV6-3, with D maybe TRBD1 (6 bases). CDR3 length equals 15 residues. Germline V gene sequence: CDR1 MNHEY, CDR2 SVGEGT. V gave up 2 bases and J gave up 1 base, with 9 bases separating them.

The table lists this clonotype with a few counts. The chain uses TRBV6-5 and TRBJ2-1; D gene uncertain. Germline V CDR1 and CDR2: MNHEY, SVGAGI. Trimming left V 0 bases short and J 4 bases short, with 7 bases between. This CDR3 is 14 amino acids long. CDR3 DNA sequence: TGTGCCAGCAGTTACTCGCAGAAGTACAATGAGCAGTTCTTC. This gives the protein CASSYSQKYNEQFF.

The genes are TRBV7-9 and TRBJ2-1; 8 positions match TRBD1. Per germline, CDR1 SEHNR and CDR2 FQNEAQ (reference sequence). Losses at the gene ends were 4 bases for V and 0 bases for J; bases not matched to a gene: 14. The CDR3 length is 19 residues. The CDR3 here is CASSSPTGQGVSSYNEQFF. The CDR3 region has the DNA TGTGCCAGCAGCTCCCCGACAGGACAGGGAGTAAGCTCCTACAATGAGCAGTTCTTC.

This clonotype has at least ten counts. The chain joins TRBV12-3 or TRBV12-4 to TRBJ1-1, with a possible D match to TRBD1 (5 bases). V dropped 2 bases and J dropped 0 bases, with 22 bases sitting between them. This CDR3 is 19 amino acids long. CDR3 amino acids: CASSLSRAWLTGLNTEAFF. Written as DNA, the CDR3 is TGTGCCAGCAGTTTAAGTCGAGCGTGGCTCACAGGCTTGAACACTGAAGCTTTCTTT.

This clonotype came up a few times. The chain recombines TRBV30 with TRBJ1-4; tentative D call: TRBD1 (5 bases). CDR3 length equals 14 residues. Trimming shortened V by 2 bases and J by 6 bases, and 13 bases separated the two germline ends. Germline CDR1 and CDR2: GTSNPN and SVGIG (reference sequence). As DNA, the CDR3 is TGTGCCTGGAGTTGGGGCGGGAGGTATGAAAAACTGTTTTTT. The encoded protein is CAWSWGGRYEKLFF.

The chain couples TRBV7-9 to TRBJ1-1, with 9 bases lining up with TRBD1. The CDR3 covers 16 residues. J gave up 2 bases and V 7 bases, and 11 bases lay outside the gene matches. Per the germline V gene, CDR1 is SEHNR and CDR2 is FQNEAQ (reference sequence). The CDR3 coding sequence is TGTGCCAGCACCTCTTCCGGGACAGGGATTAACACTGAAGCTTTCTTT. This translates into CASTSSGTGINTEAFF.

The rearrangement joins TRBV9 to TRBJ2-7, with TRBD1 matching over 8 bases. The CDR3 runs 15 residues. The trim removed 0 bases at V and 2 bases at J, leaving 4 bases unmatched. The germline V gene has CDR1 SGDLS and CDR2 YYNGEE. Here the CDR3 reads CASSVGTGITYEQYF. In DNA form, the CDR3 reads TGTGCCAGCAGCGTAGGGACAGGGATCACCTACGAGCAGTACTTC. Full variable domain (remainder filled in from reference TRBV9 and TRBJ2-7): DSGVTQTPKHLITATGQRVTLRCSPRSGDLSVYWYQQSLDQGLQFLIQYYNGEERAKGNILERFSAQQFPDLHSELNLSSLELGDSALYFCASSVGTGITYEQYFGPGTRLTVT.

This clonotype was recorded a few times. This chain links TRBV20-1 with TRBJ1-1; no firm D call. The CDR3 has 15 residues. Trimming removed 2 bases from V and 0 bases from J, with 13 bases in between. Germline assignment: CDR1 DFQATT and CDR2 SNEGSKA (reference sequence). The CDR3 nucleotides are TGCAGTGCTAGACTGACGAGCCCGATGAACACTGAAGCTTTCTTT. Protein product: CSARLTSPMNTEAFF.

This clonotype showed up many times. V and J are TRBV12-3 or TRBV12-4 and TRBJ1-2; TRBD1 is a possible D gene (5 bases). V was pared by 10 bases and J by 4 bases, with 19 bases between. The CDR3 runs to 14 residues. The CDR3 coding sequence is TGTGCCACAATGGGGCCCCAGTTTTTCTATGGCTACACCTTC. Protein sequence: CATMGPQFFYGYTF.

This chain connects TRBV4-3 to TRBJ1-1, with D possibly matching TRBD1 (5 bases). CDR3 size: 15 residues. Trimming took off 1 base at V and 5 bases at J, with 14 bases between the two ends. Germline-derived CDR1 and CDR2 are LGHNA and YSLEER. The CDR3 region is CASSQGRGGNTEAFF. The DNA for the CDR3 is TGCGCCAGCAGCCAAGGTCGGGGGGGTAATACTGAAGCTTTCTTT.